This record covers a single T cell receptor beta chain. Generated by immunoSEQ multiplex PCR, the TCRdb table keeps only in-frame clones and is missing some. The profile covers 75,000 to 100,000 clones, with about nine tenths appearing a single time and 0.7% to 0.9% taken by the ten largest. This sample stems from a study of T cell changes during pregnancy in multiple sclerosis. The clonotype originates from a female donor in good health, enrolled as a control in a pregnancy study. The input for sequencing was peripheral blood, taken in the second trimester of pregnancy.

The CDR3 DNA follows: TGCGCCAGCAGCCAATACTTCACAGAGACCCAGTACTTC. Protein: CASSQYFTETQYF. The gene calls are TRBV4-1 and TRBJ2-5, with unresolved D. In germline, CDR1 is MGHRA, CDR2 YSYEKL. The CDR3 is made up of 13 amino acids. V was pared by 2 bases and J by 4 bases, with 8 bases between.